The rows below give T cell receptor beta chains drawn from one sample of a study of persistence of HIV-infected CD4 T cells. These receptors lack a known antigen. The assay was immunoSEQ multiplex PCR, and TCRdb's table has in-frame clones only and misses some. Among approximately 30,000 clones listed, around 80% were seen once. The sequencing used CD4+ T cells sorted from PBMCs after approximately 20-hour stimulation, collected from a patient who received antiretroviral therapy. All receptors come from an adult woman with HIV who was CMV-seropositive. Both conserved end residues are part of each CDR3. D genes are given only for firm matches. The size field is filled for only some rows; it gives once, few, many or a size class.

cdr3_aa: CASSWAGGNTEAFF
cdr3_nt: TGTGCCAGCAGCTGGGCGGGGGGCAACACTGAAGCTTTCTTT
clone_size: medium-sized
j_call: TRBJ1-1
v_call: TRBV5-4
d_call: NA

cdr3_aa: CASIGGRTEAFF
cdr3_nt: TGTGCCAGCATCGGGGGGCGGACTGAAGCTTTCTTT
clone_size: NA
j_call: TRBJ1-1
v_call: TRBV25-1
d_call: NA

cdr3_aa: CASSPPESTDTQYF
cdr3_nt: TGCGCCAGCAGCCCTCCGGAGAGCACAGATACGCAGTATTTT
clone_size: NA
j_call: TRBJ2-3
v_call: TRBV10-1
d_call: NA

cdr3_aa: CASSPEGATNEKLFF
cdr3_nt: TGTGCCAGCAGCCCGGAAGGTGCAACTAATGAAAAACTGTTTTTT
clone_size: NA
j_call: TRBJ1-4
v_call: TRBV5-4
d_call: NA

cdr3_aa: CASSLGQGKHSYEQYF
cdr3_nt: TGTGCCAGCTCACTTGGACAGGGCAAACATTCCTACGAGCAGTACTTC
clone_size: NA
j_call: TRBJ2-7
v_call: TRBV18
d_call: TRBD1

cdr3_aa: CASSKGGDGRNYGYTF
cdr3_nt: TGTGCCAGCAGCAAGGGGGGAGACGGTCGTAACTATGGCTACACCTTC
clone_size: once
j_call: TRBJ1-2
v_call: TRBV5-6
d_call: NA

cdr3_aa: CASSVGVIGTSGNTIYF
cdr3_nt: TGTGCCAGCAGCGTAGGAGTCATAGGGACCTCTGGAAACACCATATATTTT
clone_size: NA
j_call: TRBJ1-3
v_call: TRBV9
d_call: NA

cdr3_aa: CASSQTGGNTDTQYF
cdr3_nt: TGTGCCAGCAGCCAAACGGGGGGAAACACAGATACGCAGTATTTT
clone_size: NA
j_call: TRBJ2-3
v_call: TRBV4-2
d_call: TRBD2

cdr3_aa: CASSYVAEYGYTF
cdr3_nt: TGTGCCAGCAGTTACGTCGCAGAGTATGGCTACACCTTC
clone_size: NA
j_call: TRBJ1-2
v_call: TRBV6-5
d_call: NA

cdr3_aa: CASRRLAGDNEQFF
cdr3_nt: TGTGCCAGCAGGAGACTAGCGGGGGACAATGAGCAGTTCTTC
clone_size: NA
j_call: TRBJ2-1
v_call: TRBV27
d_call: TRBD2

cdr3_aa: CASTAGNYGYTF
cdr3_nt: TGTGCCAGCACTGCAGGGAACTATGGCTACACCTTC
clone_size: once
j_call: TRBJ1-2
v_call: TRBV6-6
d_call: NA

cdr3_aa: CASSPDTRNQPQHF
cdr3_nt: TGTGCCAGCAGTCCCGACACCCGCAATCAGCCCCAGCATTTT
clone_size: NA
j_call: TRBJ1-5
v_call: TRBV6-2/TRBV6-3
d_call: NA

cdr3_aa: CASSEQAPTGANVLTF
cdr3_nt: TGTGCCAGCTCAGAACAGGCTCCAACTGGGGCCAACGTCCTGACTTTC
clone_size: NA
j_call: TRBJ2-6
v_call: TRBV18
d_call: NA

cdr3_aa: CASSGRTGGGYGYTF
cdr3_nt: TGTGCCAGCAGCGGTCGAACAGGGGGCGGCTATGGCTACACCTTC
clone_size: NA
j_call: TRBJ1-2
v_call: TRBV7-2
d_call: TRBD1

cdr3_aa: CASSLRGNYGYTF
cdr3_nt: TGTGCCAGCAGCTTGAGGGGAAACTATGGCTACACCTTC
clone_size: NA
j_call: TRBJ1-2
v_call: TRBV5-4
d_call: NA

cdr3_aa: CASSWDSNTGELFF
cdr3_nt: TGTGCCAGCAGTTGGGATTCGAACACCGGGGAGCTGTTTTTT
clone_size: NA
j_call: TRBJ2-2
v_call: TRBV6-4
d_call: NA

cdr3_aa: CAIRQRDLATDTQYF
cdr3_nt: TGTGCCATCAGACAACGGGACCTAGCCACAGATACGCAGTATTTT
clone_size: once
j_call: TRBJ2-3
v_call: TRBV10-3
d_call: NA

cdr3_aa: CASTLTGGKDEQYF
cdr3_nt: TGTGCCAGCACCTTGACAGGGGGCAAGGACGAGCAGTACTTC
clone_size: NA
j_call: TRBJ2-7
v_call: TRBV5-6
d_call: TRBD1

cdr3_aa: CASSRRGGEQYF
cdr3_nt: TGTGCCAGCAGCCGCAGGGGGGGCGAGCAGTACTTC
clone_size: NA
j_call: TRBJ2-7
v_call: TRBV3-1/TRBV3-2
d_call: NA

cdr3_aa: CASSLVGFAGVSGNEQFF
cdr3_nt: TGTGCCAGCAGCTTGGTTGGGTTCGCGGGAGTCTCGGGCAATGAGCAGTTCTTC
clone_size: NA
j_call: TRBJ2-1
v_call: TRBV5-6
d_call: TRBD2

cdr3_aa: CASSRPGQGRNTEAFF
cdr3_nt: TGTGCCAGCAGTCGGCCGGGACAGGGAAGAAACACTGAAGCTTTCTTT
clone_size: NA
j_call: TRBJ1-1
v_call: TRBV7-2
d_call: TRBD1

cdr3_aa: CASSLGLLAGGSTDTQYF
cdr3_nt: TGTGCCAGCAGCTTAGGACTACTAGCGGGGGGAAGCACAGATACGCAGTATTTT
clone_size: NA
j_call: TRBJ2-3
v_call: TRBV7-8
d_call: TRBD2

cdr3_aa: CASSPRPGANVLTF
cdr3_nt: TGTGCCAGCAGCCCCCGCCCCGGGGCCAACGTCCTGACTTTC
clone_size: NA
j_call: TRBJ2-6
v_call: TRBV7-3
d_call: NA

cdr3_aa: CATSRDRQRGGNEQFF
cdr3_nt: TGTGCCACCAGCAGAGATCGCCAGCGGGGGGGCAATGAGCAGTTCTTC
clone_size: NA
j_call: TRBJ2-1
v_call: TRBV15
d_call: TRBD2

cdr3_aa: CASSLSGGRGNTIYF
cdr3_nt: TGTGCCAGCAGCTTGTCAGGGGGCAGAGGAAACACCATATATTTT
clone_size: NA
j_call: TRBJ1-3
v_call: TRBV5-4
d_call: TRBD1

cdr3_aa: CATSDRNTLYEQYF
cdr3_nt: TGTGCCACCAGCGACCGGAATACCCTCTACGAGCAGTACTTC
clone_size: NA
j_call: TRBJ2-7
v_call: TRBV6-5
d_call: NA

cdr3_aa: CASSFRTGNEQYF
cdr3_nt: TGCGCCAGCAGCTTCCGGACAGGGAACGAGCAGTACTTC
clone_size: NA
j_call: TRBJ2-7
v_call: TRBV5-1
d_call: TRBD1

cdr3_aa: CASSPPGTPNYGYTF
cdr3_nt: TGTGCCAGCAGCCCCCCCGGGACACCTAACTATGGCTACACCTTC
clone_size: few
j_call: TRBJ1-2
v_call: TRBV3-1/TRBV3-2
d_call: NA

cdr3_aa: CASSSHRSRANYGYTF
cdr3_nt: TGTGCCAGCAGTTCCCACAGGTCCCGAGCTAACTATGGCTACACCTTC
clone_size: NA
j_call: TRBJ1-2
v_call: TRBV6-2/TRBV6-3
d_call: NA

cdr3_aa: CSASRGTSQPQHF
cdr3_nt: TGCAGTGCTAGTAGAGGGACGAGTCAGCCCCAGCATTTT
clone_size: NA
j_call: TRBJ1-5
v_call: TRBV20-1
d_call: NA

cdr3_aa: CASSPGQGLIGVNEQFF
cdr3_nt: TGTGCCAGCAGCCCGGGACAGGGACTTATCGGGGTGAATGAGCAGTTCTTC
clone_size: NA
j_call: TRBJ2-1
v_call: TRBV9
d_call: TRBD1

cdr3_aa: CASTTPGDATNEKLFF
cdr3_nt: TGTGCCAGCACCACCCCAGGGGATGCAACTAATGAAAAACTGTTTTTT
clone_size: NA
j_call: TRBJ1-4
v_call: TRBV7-8
d_call: NA

cdr3_aa: CAWSARSNQPQHF
cdr3_nt: TGTGCCTGGAGTGCCAGGAGCAATCAGCCCCAGCATTTT
clone_size: NA
j_call: TRBJ1-5
v_call: TRBV30
d_call: NA

cdr3_aa: CASRRGGGTGELFF
cdr3_nt: TGTGCCAGCAGGCGGGGCGGGGGCACCGGGGAGCTGTTTTTT
clone_size: NA
j_call: TRBJ2-2
v_call: TRBV5-5
d_call: TRBD2

cdr3_aa: CASSLERNTEAFF
cdr3_nt: TGTGCCAGCAGCTTAGAACGAAACACTGAAGCTTTCTTT
clone_size: NA
j_call: TRBJ1-1
v_call: TRBV11-3
d_call: NA

cdr3_aa: CASSLARSPPQFF
cdr3_nt: TGTGCCAGCAGCTTAGCGCGTAGCCCCCCCCAGTTCTTC
clone_size: NA
j_call: TRBJ2-1
v_call: TRBV7-8
d_call: NA

cdr3_aa: CASSSPASGKTNTQYF
cdr3_nt: TGTGCCAGCAGCAGCCCGGCTAGCGGGAAAACAAATACGCAGTATTTT
clone_size: NA
j_call: TRBJ2-3
v_call: TRBV7-2
d_call: TRBD2

cdr3_aa: CAIRADGTSGDWTGELFF
cdr3_nt: TGTGCCATCAGGGCCGACGGGACTAGCGGGGACTGGACCGGGGAGCTGTTTTTT
clone_size: NA
j_call: TRBJ2-2
v_call: TRBV10-3
d_call: TRBD2

cdr3_aa: CASSTLYHDSSRNYGYTF
cdr3_nt: TGTGCCAGCAGCACTCTTTACCATGACAGCTCGCGTAACTATGGCTACACCTTC
clone_size: NA
j_call: TRBJ1-2
v_call: TRBV21-1
d_call: NA

cdr3_aa: CAISERAGGDGYTF
cdr3_nt: TGTGCCATCAGTGAGAGGGCAGGGGGCGATGGCTACACCTTC
clone_size: few
j_call: TRBJ1-2
v_call: TRBV10-3
d_call: TRBD1

cdr3_aa: CASSPFGSPYNSPLHF
cdr3_nt: TGTGCCAGCAGTCCTTTTGGCAGCCCCTATAATTCACCCCTCCACTTT
clone_size: NA
j_call: TRBJ1-6
v_call: TRBV25-1
d_call: NA

cdr3_aa: CATQTGNEQFF
cdr3_nt: TGTGCCACGCAAACGGGCAATGAGCAGTTCTTC
clone_size: NA
j_call: TRBJ2-1
v_call: TRBV15
d_call: NA

cdr3_aa: CASSLRDSNYGYTF
cdr3_nt: TGTGCCAGCAGTTTAAGGGATTCGAACTATGGCTACACCTTC
clone_size: few
j_call: TRBJ1-2
v_call: TRBV27
d_call: NA

cdr3_aa: CASSLWGGQGTGELFF
cdr3_nt: TGTGCCAGCAGCCTATGGGGGGGCCAGGGCACCGGGGAGCTGTTTTTT
clone_size: NA
j_call: TRBJ2-2
v_call: TRBV3-1/TRBV3-2
d_call: NA

cdr3_aa: CASSQEGRRPFF
cdr3_nt: TGTGCCAGCAGCCAAGAAGGCCGGCGCCCGTTCTTC
clone_size: few
j_call: TRBJ2-1
v_call: TRBV4-2
d_call: NA

cdr3_aa: CASSGKRTLTDTQYF
cdr3_nt: TGTGCCAGCAGCGGCAAGAGGACTCTCACAGATACGCAGTATTTT
clone_size: few
j_call: TRBJ2-3
v_call: TRBV28
d_call: NA

cdr3_aa: CASSDRGRGSPLHF
cdr3_nt: TGTGCCAGCAGTGACAGGGGGCGAGGTTCACCCCTCCACTTT
clone_size: few
j_call: TRBJ1-6
v_call: TRBV2
d_call: TRBD1

cdr3_aa: CASSYGTGGGFDEAFF
cdr3_nt: TGTGCCAGCAGTTACGGGACAGGGGGCGGTTTTGATGAAGCTTTCTTT
clone_size: NA
j_call: TRBJ1-1
v_call: TRBV6-2/TRBV6-3
d_call: TRBD1

cdr3_aa: CAIRGTENTEAFF
cdr3_nt: TGTGCCATCAGAGGGACAGAGAACACTGAAGCTTTCTTT
clone_size: NA
j_call: TRBJ1-1
v_call: TRBV10-3
d_call: TRBD1

cdr3_aa: CASITGNGDEQYF
cdr3_nt: TGTGCCAGTATAACAGGGAACGGGGACGAGCAGTACTTC
clone_size: NA
j_call: TRBJ2-7
v_call: TRBV28
d_call: NA

cdr3_aa: CASSQVKGEAFF
cdr3_nt: TGTGCCAGCAGCCAAGTAAAGGGGGAAGCTTTCTTT
clone_size: NA
j_call: TRBJ1-1
v_call: TRBV3-1/TRBV3-2
d_call: NA

cdr3_aa: CASSPTRGGYTF
cdr3_nt: TGTGCCAGCTCACCGACCAGGGGTGGCTACACCTTC
clone_size: NA
j_call: TRBJ1-2
v_call: TRBV18
d_call: NA

cdr3_aa: CASSLPGQGSEYF
cdr3_nt: TGTGCCAGCAGCCTCCCCGGACAGGGGTCGGAGTACTTC
clone_size: NA
j_call: TRBJ2-4
v_call: TRBV12-3/TRBV12-4
d_call: TRBD1